These 30 T cell receptor beta chains share one sample of origin, sequenced in a study of regulatory T cells in long-lasting Graves disease. The authors built TCR beta libraries using iRepertoire HTBI primers and Arm-PCR of CDR3 regions. A single record per CDR3 protein comes from TCRdb applying MiXCR to the multiplex PCR reads. The sample has hundreds of thousands of distinct CDR3 sequences; approximately 16% are singletons. As for time point: newly diagnosed GD, antithyroid drugs for less than 3 months. PBMC RNA was the source of the TCR library. Another study also made use of these data, one on T cells in Graves' hyperthyroidism and ophthalmopathy.

The input for sequencing was peripheral blood mononuclear cells (PBMCs), taken at new diagnosis, from a patient treated with antithyroid drugs. These receptors were taken from a woman aged 40 to 50 with Graves disease.

This clonotype was picked up many times. The V and J genes are TRBV20-1 and TRBJ2-5; 16 nucleotides agree with TRBD2. The CDR3 has 16 residues. CDR1 is DFQATT, CDR2 SNEGSKA, per germline (reference sequence). Germline trimming cut 5 bases from V and 1 base from J; bases unmatched to any gene: 4. CDR3 region: CSAAGTSGRAQETQYF. As DNA, the CDR3 is TGCAGTGCTGCCGGGACTAGCGGGAGGGCCCAAGAGACCCAGTACTTC.

This clonotype was recorded at least ten times. The CDR3 spells CAVLAGVEETQYF. The CDR3 DNA reads as TGTGCCGTCCTAGCGGGAGTGGAGGAGACCCAGTACTTC. The V gene is TRBV10-3, the J gene TRBJ2-5, with 10 bases aligning to TRBD2. The length of the CDR3 is 13 residues. The V gene end was trimmed by 11 bases and the J gene end by 5 bases; junction bases not matched to a gene: 8. Germline values: CDR1 ENHRY, CDR2 SYGVKD.

This clonotype was seen at least ten times. V is TRBV6-1 and J is TRBJ2-1; maybe TRBD1 (6 bases). The CDR3 has 12 residues. The germline gives CDR1 MNHNS, CDR2 SASEGT. Trimming shortened V by 11 bases and J by 9 bases, and 17 bases separated the two germline ends. Written as DNA, the CDR3 is TGTGCCTTGGGAAGTGGGGGCGGTGAGCAGTTCTTC. Its protein is CALGSGGGEQFF.

The V and J genes are TRBV12-3 or TRBV12-4 and TRBJ2-2; TRBD1 aligns across 9 bases. The trim removed 5 bases at V and 5 bases at J, leaving 6 bases unmatched. The CDR3 length is 15 residues. The CDR3 DNA is TGTGCCAGCAGTACGAGGGGACAGGGAACCGGGGAGCTGTTTTTT. Encoded protein: CASSTRGQGTGELFF.

This clonotype was picked up many times. The rearrangement uses TRBV6-5 and TRBJ1-1; tentatively, D is TRBD1 (6 bases). Per germline, CDR1 MNHEY and CDR2 SVGAGI. Trimming removed 1 base at V and 6 bases at J, with 12 bases between. The CDR3 contains 14 residues. The CDR3 loop reads CASSYWDTSAEAFF. CDR3 in DNA: TGTGCCAGCAGTTACTGGGACACCTCCGCTGAAGCTTTCTTT.

This clonotype was recorded many times. The chain recombines TRBV12-3 or TRBV12-4 with TRBJ2-1; 7 bases fit TRBD2. The CDR3 is made up of 16 amino acids. The trim removed 3 bases at V and 9 bases at J, leaving 14 bases unmatched. The CDR3 bases are TGTGCCAGCAGTTTCACCCCACCGGGACTACATCGTGAGCAGTTCTTC. This sequence encodes CASSFTPPGLHREQFF.

Only a few counts were recorded for this clonotype. V is TRBV20-1 and J is TRBJ2-5; the match to TRBD1 covers 8 bases. After removal of 0 bases from V and 3 bases from J, the junction contained 6 bases not matched to a gene. Germline CDR1 DFQATT, CDR2 SNEGSKA (reference sequence). The CDR3 contains 15 residues. The CDR3 reads CSARDAGQVKETQYF. CDR3 nucleotide sequence: TGCAGTGCTAGAGATGCGGGACAGGTCAAAGAGACCCAGTACTTC.

This clonotype was counted many times. V usage is TRBV11-2 and J usage is TRBJ2-7; 7 positions match TRBD1. CDR1 and CDR2 from the germline V gene are SGHAT and FQNNGV. J lost 2 bases, V lost 2 bases, and 6 bases had no gene match. The CDR3 extends over 15 amino acids. CDR3 sequence (DNA): TGTGCCAGCAGCTTATCGGACAGGTTCGCCTACGAGCAGTACTTC. Translated, it gives CASSLSDRFAYEQYF.

This clonotype was recorded at least ten times. The V and J genes are TRBV7-2 and TRBJ2-7; 10 positions agree with TRBD1. J gave up 5 bases and V 3 bases, and 7 bases lay outside the gene matches. The germline V gene encodes CDR1 SGHTA and CDR2 FQGNSA. The CDR3 is made up of 15 amino acids. Here the CDR3 DNA reads TGTGCCAGCAGCTTCACGGACAGGGGGGCCCACGAGCAGTACTTC. It specifies CASSFTDRGAHEQYF. The full variable domain, in which reference TRBV7-2 and TRBJ2-7 provide the parts outside the CDR3, is GAGVSQSPSNKVTEKGKDVELRCDPISGHTALYWYRQSLGQGLEFLIYFQGNSAPDKSGLPSDRFSAERTGGSVSTLTIQRTQQEDSAVYLCASSFTDRGAHEQYFGPGTRLTVT.

This clonotype was observed many times. The chain carries TRBV20-1 and TRBJ1-1; D is possibly TRBD1 (5 bases). The germline V and J ends were trimmed by 1 base and 4 bases, with 13 bases remaining between them. The CDR3 runs 14 residues. Per germline, CDR1 DFQATT and CDR2 SNEGSKA (reference sequence). CDR3 loop: CSARVGSGSTEAFF. CDR3 DNA sequence: TGCAGTGCTAGAGTTGGGTCAGGGAGCACTGAAGCTTTCTTT.

The gene calls are TRBV12-3 or TRBV12-4 and TRBJ2-5; D remains unclear. The CDR3 sequence is 11 residues long. Between the trimmed V and J ends, which lost 5 bases and 4 bases, there was a span of 5 bases. The CDR3 protein is CASSVSETQYF. Written as DNA, the CDR3 is TGTGCCAGCAGTGTGTCAGAGACCCAGTACTTC.

Many counts were recorded for this clonotype. This sequence joins TRBV6-2 or TRBV6-3 and TRBJ2-3; TRBD1 matches 7 bases. This CDR3 region has 16 residues. J was trimmed by 5 bases and V by 2 bases; bases with no gene match: 10. Germline CDR1 is MNHEY and CDR2 is SVGEGT. The CDR3 DNA reads as TGTGCCAGCAGTTACCTGGACAGGACGCACGGAGATACGCAGTATTTT. Its translation: CASSYLDRTHGDTQYF.

This clonotype has a count of ten or more. The V and J genes are TRBV13 and TRBJ2-7; 11 nucleotides line up with TRBD2. The V segment lost 3 bases and the J segment 4 bases; nucleotides outside the gene matches: 5. Germline V CDR1 and CDR2: PRHDT, FYEKMQ (reference sequence). The CDR3 has 15 amino acids. As DNA, the CDR3 is TGTGCCAGCAGCTTTAGCGGGAGGGCCGAGTACGAGCAGTACTTC. It is translated as CASSFSGRAEYEQYF.

On this clonotype: This may be a read error: a much more frequent sequence differs by one nucleotide. This chain connects TRBV20-1 to TRBJ2-1; either TRBD1 or TRBD2 may supply D (6 bases each). Germline CDR1 DFQATT, CDR2 SNEGSKA (reference sequence). Trimming stripped 3 bases from V and 8 bases from J, with 8 bases between. The CDR3 spans 11 residues. The CDR3 nucleotides are TGCAGTGCTAGGGGGGGCCATGAGCAGTTCTTC. It specifies CSARGGHEQFF.

This clonotype was picked up many times. The genes are TRBV11-3 and TRBJ2-1; D not certain. CDR1 is SGHNT, CDR2 YENEEA, per germline. CDR3 length: 11 amino acids. The germline V and J ends were trimmed by 1 base and 10 bases, with 5 bases remaining between them. The chain's CDR3 is CASSLVFEQFF. The CDR3 coding sequence is TGTGCCAGCAGCTTAGTTTTCGAGCAGTTCTTC.

The genes are TRBV30 and TRBJ2-1; no clear D. Germline-derived CDR1 and CDR2 are GTSNPN and SVGIG (reference sequence). This CDR3 contains 15 residues. The V and J ends lost 3 bases and 6 bases respectively, with 18 bases between them. The CDR3 reads CAWRYPPGVGNEQFF. CDR3 DNA sequence: TGTGCCTGGAGGTACCCTCCTGGGGTGGGCAATGAGCAGTTCTTC.

Turning to this clonotype: Germline and junction disagree at one end, which may indicate a read error. The chain has TRBV6-1 and TRBJ2-2; 13 bases fit TRBD2. CDR3 length equals 18 residues. Looked up from germline, CDR1 is MNHNS and CDR2 is SASEGT. CDR3 in DNA: TGTGCCATCAGTGGCGGACTAGCGGGAGTCAGCAACACCGGGGAGCTGTTTTTT. Protein: CAISGGLAGVSNTGELFF.

The table lists this clonotype with a few counts. The rearrangement links TRBV27 to TRBJ2-1; D possibly corresponds to TRBD2 (7 bases). V gave up 5 bases and J gave up 9 bases, with 14 bases separating them. The CDR3 sequence is 13 residues long. Germline CDR1 MNHEY, CDR2 SMNVEV (reference sequence). The CDR3 region is CASSRGGGGEQFF. The CDR3 DNA reads TGTGCCAGCAGTAGAGGGGGGGGTGGTGAGCAGTTCTTC.

This clonotype was recorded at least ten times. The V call is TRBV30, the J call TRBJ2-7; D may correspond to TRBD1 or TRBD2 (5 bases each). The V and J ends lost 5 bases and 2 bases respectively, with 13 bases between them. This CDR3 is 13 amino acids long. Per the germline V gene, CDR1 is GTSNPN and CDR2 is SVGIG (reference sequence). CDR3 DNA sequence: TGTGCCTGGGTGAGGGCAGGGACCTACGAGCAGTACTTC. Protein sequence: CAWVRAGTYEQYF. Drawing the rest from reference TRBV30 and TRBJ2-7, the complete variable domain is SQTIHQWPATLVQPVGSPLSLECTVEGTSNPNLYWYRQAAGRGLQLLFYSVGIGQISSEVPQNLSASRPQDRQFILSSKKLLLSDSGFYLCAWVRAGTYEQYFGPGTRLTVT.

This clonotype has more than one count but fewer than ten. Mismatch with germline at one junction end may stem from a read error. The chain carries TRBV7-2 and TRBJ2-2, with a weak D call TRBD1 (7 bases). Germline CDR1 SGHTA, CDR2 FQGNSA. The CDR3 contains 16 residues. DNA for the CDR3: TGTGCCAGCAGCTTAGTTCCAGGGGGGAACGCCGGGGAGCTGTTTTTT. As protein: CASSLVPGGNAGELFF.

This chain connects TRBV25-1 to TRBJ2-3; 9 nucleotides match TRBD2. The CDR3 length is 16 residues. Trimming took 4 bases from V and 4 from J; bases not matched to a gene: 9. From germline, CDR1 is MGHDK and CDR2 SYGVNS. Here the CDR3 DNA reads TGTGCCAGCAGTGTTGGCGGCGGGAGGGCCCCAGATACGCAGTATTTT. Translated: CASSVGGGRAPDTQYF.

With regard to this clonotype: An end of the junction differs from the germline gene, which may be a read error. The CDR3 DNA reads as TGCGCCAGCAGTGAGTCGAACGCACAGGGGGCGACTGGCTACACCTTC. It codes for CASSESNAQGATGYTF. The chain recombines TRBV6-1 with TRBJ1-2, with 9 bases that match TRBD1. Germline V lookup: CDR1 MNHNS, CDR2 SASEGT. The CDR3 covers 16 residues.

Notes on this clonotype: A much bigger clone sits one base away, suggesting this may be a read error. The rearrangement links TRBV3-1 to TRBJ1-2, with a weak D call TRBD1 (5 bases). With 1 base removed from V and 4 bases from J, the gap between germline ends came to 13 bases. The CDR3 contains 15 residues. Per germline, CDR1 LGHDT and CDR2 YNNKEL (reference sequence). CDR3 region: CASSQAVPRGYGYTF. CDR3 coding DNA: TGTGCCAGCAGCCAAGCGGTTCCGAGGGGCTATGGCTACACCTTC. Supplemented by reference TRBV3-1 and TRBJ1-2, the full variable domain reads DTAVSQTPKYLVTQMGNDKSIKCEQNLGHDTMYWYKQDSKKFLKIMFSYNNKELIINETVPNRFSPKSPDKAHLNLHINSLELGDSAVYFCASSQAVPRGYGYTFGSGTRLTVV.

In its sample, this clonotype was seen many times. CDR3: CASSPPTSGYNEQFF. The CDR3 DNA sequence: TGTGCCAGCAGTCCCCCGACTAGCGGATACAATGAGCAGTTCTTC. The gene calls are TRBV12-3 or TRBV12-4 and TRBJ2-1; 9 bases map to TRBD2. CDR3 length: 15 residues. The V segment lost 5 bases and the J segment 4 bases; nucleotides outside the gene matches: 6.

This clonotype has at least ten counts. The chain combines TRBV6-2 or TRBV6-3 with TRBJ1-1; 8 nucleotides match TRBD1. Germline V lookup: CDR1 MNHEY, CDR2 SVGEGT. CDR3 length: 13 residues. With 1 base clipped from V and 6 bases from J, the junction kept 1 base outside the gene matches. CDR3 bases: TGTGCCAGCAGTTACTTACAGGGGGCTGAAGCTTTCTTT. Amino acid sequence: CASSYLQGAEAFF.

This clonotype was observed many times. The chain links TRBV28 to TRBJ2-3, with a tentative D call TRBD2 (7 bases). This CDR3 has 15 amino acids. V gave up 6 bases and J gave up 5 bases, with 18 bases separating them. The germline V gene encodes CDR1 MDHEN and CDR2 SYDVKM. Here the CDR3 DNA reads TGTGCCAGCAGCACGGGGGGAGGGGGGATAGATACGCAGTATTTT. This translates into CASSTGGGGIDTQYF.

This clonotype has a count of ten or more. The rearrangement uses TRBV28 and TRBJ2-2; weak D call: TRBD2 (6 bases). This CDR3 is 15 amino acids long. V was shortened by 4 bases and J by 3 bases, with 12 bases between the two germline ends. Germline loops: CDR1 MDHEN, CDR2 SYDVKM. CDR3 in amino acids: CASSSAGTHTGELFF. The CDR3 DNA follows: TGTGCCAGCAGTTCCGCCGGGACTCACACCGGGGAGCTGTTTTTT.

V usage is TRBV7-9 and J usage is TRBJ2-1; 10 bases line up with TRBD2. CDR1 is SEHNR, CDR2 FQNEAQ, per germline (reference sequence). The V and J ends lost 2 bases and 5 bases, in that order; junction bases with no gene match: 9. The CDR3 length is 17 residues. CDR3 amino acids: CASSLSRGLAPNNEQFF. CDR3 in DNA: TGTGCCAGCAGCTTAAGTCGGGGACTAGCGCCAAACAATGAGCAGTTCTTC.

This clonotype came up many times. V is TRBV10-1 and J is TRBJ2-1; 9 positions match TRBD1. The junction had 11 bases not matched to a gene; V was cut back by 9 bases and J by 5 bases. The CDR3 is 15 residues long. Germline CDR1 WNHNN, CDR2 SYGVQD (reference sequence). This CDR3 is CARAETGTGNNEQFF. In nucleotides, the CDR3 is TGCGCCAGAGCAGAGACCGGGACAGGGAACAATGAGCAGTTCTTC.

V gene TRBV4-2 combines with J gene TRBJ2-3; TRBD2 matches at 12 bases. Germline trimming cut 0 bases from V and 2 bases from J; bases unmatched to any gene: 3. This CDR3 contains 17 residues. The germline gives CDR1 LGHNA, CDR2 YNFKEQ. CDR3 coding DNA: TGTGCCAGCAGCCAAGAGACTAGCGGGAGCCTCACAGATACGCAGTATTTT. Translating gives CASSQETSGSLTDTQYF.